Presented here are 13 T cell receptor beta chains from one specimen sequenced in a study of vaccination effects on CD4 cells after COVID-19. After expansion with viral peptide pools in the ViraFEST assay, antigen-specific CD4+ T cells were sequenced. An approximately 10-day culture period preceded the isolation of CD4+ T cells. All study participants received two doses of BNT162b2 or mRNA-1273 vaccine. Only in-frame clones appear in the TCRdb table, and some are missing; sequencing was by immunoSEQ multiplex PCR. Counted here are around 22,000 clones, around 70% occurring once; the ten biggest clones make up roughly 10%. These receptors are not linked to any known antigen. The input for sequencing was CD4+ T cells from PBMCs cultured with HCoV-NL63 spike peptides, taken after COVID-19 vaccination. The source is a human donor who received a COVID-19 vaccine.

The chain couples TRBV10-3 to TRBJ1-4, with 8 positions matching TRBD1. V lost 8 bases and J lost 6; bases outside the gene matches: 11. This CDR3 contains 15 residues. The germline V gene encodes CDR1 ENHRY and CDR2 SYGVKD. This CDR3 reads CAIGSTGQGYEKLFF. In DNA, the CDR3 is TGTGCCATCGGGTCTACCGGACAGGGTTATGAAAAACTGTTTTTT.

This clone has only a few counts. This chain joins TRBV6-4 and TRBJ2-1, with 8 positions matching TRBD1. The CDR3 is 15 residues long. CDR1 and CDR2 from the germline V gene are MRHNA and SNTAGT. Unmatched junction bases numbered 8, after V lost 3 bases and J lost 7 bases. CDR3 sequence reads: CASSDGQGNSNEQFF. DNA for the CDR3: TGTGCCAGCAGTGATGGACAGGGAAACTCTAATGAGCAGTTCTTC.

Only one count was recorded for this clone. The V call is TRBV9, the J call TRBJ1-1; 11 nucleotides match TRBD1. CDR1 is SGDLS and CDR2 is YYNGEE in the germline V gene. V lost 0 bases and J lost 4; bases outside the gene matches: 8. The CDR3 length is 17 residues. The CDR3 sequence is CASSVEGRGTGGTEAFF. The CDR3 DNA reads TGTGCCAGCAGCGTAGAGGGTCGTGGGACAGGGGGCACTGAAGCTTTCTTT.

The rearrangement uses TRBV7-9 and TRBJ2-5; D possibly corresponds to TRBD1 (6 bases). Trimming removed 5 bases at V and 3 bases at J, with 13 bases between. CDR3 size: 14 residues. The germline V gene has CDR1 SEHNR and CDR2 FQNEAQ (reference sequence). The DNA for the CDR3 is TGTGCCAGCAGCACACCGACAGGAAAAGAGACCCAGTACTTC. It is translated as CASSTPTGKETQYF.

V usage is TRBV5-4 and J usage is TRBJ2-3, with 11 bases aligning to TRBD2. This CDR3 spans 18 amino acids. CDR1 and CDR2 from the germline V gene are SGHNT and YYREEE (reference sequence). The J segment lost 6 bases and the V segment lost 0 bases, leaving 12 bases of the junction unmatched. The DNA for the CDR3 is TGTGCCAGCAGCTTGGTGTTTTCGACTAGCGGGATGATGGATACGCAGTATTTT. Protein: CASSLVFSTSGMMDTQYF.

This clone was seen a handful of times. CDR3 protein: CASRTGYTGELFF. CDR3 nucleotides: TGTGCCAGCAGGACAGGGTACACCGGGGAGCTGTTTTTT. V usage is TRBV12-3 or TRBV12-4 and J usage is TRBJ2-2; 7 bases fit TRBD1. The CDR3 consists of 13 residues. V was pared by 6 bases and J by 3 bases, with 1 base of the junction left unmatched.

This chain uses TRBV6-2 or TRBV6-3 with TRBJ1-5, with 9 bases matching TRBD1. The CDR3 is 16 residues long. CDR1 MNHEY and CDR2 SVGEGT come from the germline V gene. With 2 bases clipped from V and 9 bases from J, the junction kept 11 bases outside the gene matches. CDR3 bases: TGTGCCAGCAGTTACCGGGACAGGGAAGCCGATCGGCCCCAGCATTTT. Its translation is CASSYRDREADRPQHF.

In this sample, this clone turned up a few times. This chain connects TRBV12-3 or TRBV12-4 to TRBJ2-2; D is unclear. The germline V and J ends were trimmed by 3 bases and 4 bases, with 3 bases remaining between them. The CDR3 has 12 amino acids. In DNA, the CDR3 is TGTGCCAGCAGTTTCGGCACCGGGGAGCTGTTTTTT. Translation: CASSFGTGELFF.

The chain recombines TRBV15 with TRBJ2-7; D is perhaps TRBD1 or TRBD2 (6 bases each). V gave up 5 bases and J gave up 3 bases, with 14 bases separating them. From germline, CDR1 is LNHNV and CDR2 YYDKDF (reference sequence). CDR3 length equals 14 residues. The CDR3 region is CATSPRDTLYEQYF. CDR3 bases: TGTGCCACCAGCCCGCGGGACACCCTCTACGAGCAGTACTTC.

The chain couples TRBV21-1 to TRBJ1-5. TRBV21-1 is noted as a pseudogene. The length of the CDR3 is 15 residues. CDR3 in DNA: TGTGCCAGCAGCAAAGGAAACCATAGCAATCAGCCCCAGCATTTT. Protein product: CASSKGNHSNQPQHF.

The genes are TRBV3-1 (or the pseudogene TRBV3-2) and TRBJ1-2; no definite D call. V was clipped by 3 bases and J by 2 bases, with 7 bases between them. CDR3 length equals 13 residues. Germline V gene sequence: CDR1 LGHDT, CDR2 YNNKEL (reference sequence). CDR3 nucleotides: TGTGCCAGCAGCCATGACTGGAACTATGGCTACACCTTC. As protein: CASSHDWNYGYTF.

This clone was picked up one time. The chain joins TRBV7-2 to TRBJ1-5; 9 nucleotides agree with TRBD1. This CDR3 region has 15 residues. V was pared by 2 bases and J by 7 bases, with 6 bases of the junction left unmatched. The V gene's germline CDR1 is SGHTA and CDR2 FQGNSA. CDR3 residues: CASSLTGGERQPQHF. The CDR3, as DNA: TGTGCCAGCAGCTTAACAGGGGGCGAACGGCAGCCCCAGCATTTT.

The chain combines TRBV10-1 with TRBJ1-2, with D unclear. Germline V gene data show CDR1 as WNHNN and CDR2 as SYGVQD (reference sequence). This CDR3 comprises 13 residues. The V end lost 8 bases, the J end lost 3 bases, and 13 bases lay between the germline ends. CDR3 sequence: CASSAGTHYGYTF. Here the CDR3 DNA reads TGCGCCAGCTCAGCGGGAACCCACTATGGCTACACCTTC.